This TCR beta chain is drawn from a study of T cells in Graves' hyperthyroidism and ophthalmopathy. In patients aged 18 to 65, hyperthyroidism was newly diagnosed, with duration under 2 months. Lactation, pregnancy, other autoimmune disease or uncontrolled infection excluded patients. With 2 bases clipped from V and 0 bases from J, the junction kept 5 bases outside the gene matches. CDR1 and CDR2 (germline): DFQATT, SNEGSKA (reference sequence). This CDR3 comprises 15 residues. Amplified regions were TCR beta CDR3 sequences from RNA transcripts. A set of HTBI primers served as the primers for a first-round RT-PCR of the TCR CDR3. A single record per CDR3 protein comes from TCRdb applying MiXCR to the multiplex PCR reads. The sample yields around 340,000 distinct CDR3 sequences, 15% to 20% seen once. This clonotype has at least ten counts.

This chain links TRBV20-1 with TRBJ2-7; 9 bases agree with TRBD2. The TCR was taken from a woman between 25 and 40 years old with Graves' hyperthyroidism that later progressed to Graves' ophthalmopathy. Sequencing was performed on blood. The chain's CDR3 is CSARSGSGSSYEQYF. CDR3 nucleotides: TGCAGTGCTAGATCGGGTAGCGGGAGCTCCTACGAGCAGTACTTC.